This T cell receptor beta chain was obtained from a study of T-cell memory formation after mild COVID-19 (dated by TCRdb to the early 2020s). Study-level background: Most TCR sequence clusters were specific to one of the two donors. Longitudinal TCRalpha and TCRbeta repertoire sequencing tracked T-cell clones expanding and contracting after mild COVID-19 in a couple of donors. Two young, previously healthy adult volunteers made up the cohort, one male and one female.

Overall study results and their limits: Contracting CD4+ clones turned up mainly in the CM and EM memory subsets, whereas EMRA was where CD8+ clones were enriched. The detection of some responding clones in pre-infection memory suggests that pre-existing cross-reactive memory T cells joined the SARS-CoV-2 response. Only two mild cases were covered by the study, and larger cohorts that include severe cases with pre-infection samples were considered necessary. The second-wave clones that peaked on day 37 were not confirmed to be SARS-CoV-2 specific. From day 15 to 85, contracting clones showed balanced CD4/CD8 phenotypes, whereas a second wave of clones that expanded from day 15 to 37 leaned towards CD4+.

Ficoll-Paque density gradient centrifugation was used to isolate PBMCs. Note on this clonotype: The antigen this receptor binds is unknown. Base-call qualities are not available, and no considerably larger clone is one nucleotide away.

V loses 6 bases at its end and J loses 5 bases; junction bases beyond the gene matches: 11. There are 17 amino acids in the CDR3, from cysteine to phenylalanine inclusive. Only the CDR3 DNA stays, 51 bases, in frame from base 1. CDR1 and CDR2 are read off the germline V gene as LGHNA and YSLEER. The instrument was an Illumina NovaSeq 6000. TCRalpha and TCRbeta cDNA libraries were built by 5'RACE with constant-segment primers, adding sample barcodes and unique molecular identifiers. Trizol reagent was used to extract RNA from every sample. Library amplification was performed in two PCR steps, and a second sample barcode and Illumina TruSeq adapters were introduced in the second step. Sequencing of the libraries was done on an Illumina NovaSeq, producing 2 x 150 bp paired-end reads. In the authors' own workflow: Demultiplexing of reads and collapsing into UMI-guided consensus sequences were performed with migec v1.2.7. Using mixcr v2.1.11, the UMI consensuses were aligned to TRA and TRB V and J templates and assembled into clonotypes. A clonotype was counted as expanded or contracted only if both edgeR and NoisET called the change significant, with noise models trained on biological replicates. For edgeR calls, the thresholds were a false discovery rate-adjusted p below 0.01 and a log2 fold-change of 1. PCA with hierarchical clustering of max-normalized trajectories of the 1000 most abundant clonotypes was used as exploratory dynamics analysis. Separately sequenced CD4+ and CD8+ repertoires were used to assign a CD4 or CD8 phenotype to each responding clone. In-frame beta chains were kept once TCRdb had trimmed the public reads at Q25 with fastp and called clones with MiXCR. Identical CDR3 proteins give one entry, which carries the most common genes and DNA. The V and J calls were determined by TCRdb, not by the authors. For this sample there are 410,000 or so distinct CDR3 sequences; under 25% appear just once. The biggest ten clones account for about an eighth of the sample.

Sequencing was done on a sample of PBMCs or a T cell subset sorted from them (not recorded which). This clonotype was sampled from an adult woman who had mild COVID-19 (a few samples of this study predate the infection). The sample titles of this study are shuffled in the database, so cell type and time point are left out; the donor was told from shared clones. This sequence uses TRBV4-3 and TRBJ2-5, and TRBD2 matches 14 of the central bases. This receptor carries the CDR3 CASSPGLAGGLEETQYF. The DNA reads TGCGCCAGCAGTCCCGGACTAGCGGGAGGTCTGGAGGAGACCCAGTACTTC.